These T cell receptor beta chains were read from a single sample in a study of cytomegalovirus exposure and HLA in healthy donors. Using immunoSEQ multiplex PCR, the repertoire was profiled, and TCRdb retains in-frame clones only, with some absent. Among 90,000 to 100,000 clones listed, 87% were seen once. Specimen: PBMCs. These receptors were obtained from a man aged 18 to 29 in good health and CMV-seropositive. The CDR3 runs from the conserved cysteine through the conserved F or W. The D gene is left open where the match is weak. Clone size is stated in some rows and not others, as once, few, many or a class when expanded.

d_gene: TRBD1; abundance: -; v_gene: TRBV28; j_gene: TRBJ2-7; CDR3nt: TGTGCCAGCAGTTTAACCGGGACAGGCTCCTACGAGCAGTACTTC; CDR3aa: CASSLTGTGSYEQYF
d_gene: TRBD2; abundance: -; v_gene: TRBV9; j_gene: TRBJ2-1; CDR3nt: TGTGCCAGCAGGGGGCGGGGGGGTGAGCAGTTCTTC; CDR3aa: CASRGRGGEQFF
d_gene: -; abundance: -; v_gene: TRBV4-1; j_gene: TRBJ2-3; CDR3nt: TGCGCCAGCAGCCAAAGGGTGGCGGGGAAAAGCACAGATACGCAGTATTTT; CDR3aa: CASSQRVAGKSTDTQYF
d_gene: -; abundance: -; v_gene: TRBV5-4; j_gene: TRBJ2-2; CDR3nt: TGTGCCAGCAGCCTAGGAGGGCTAGCGTGGCCCGGGGAGCTGTTTTTT; CDR3aa: CASSLGGLAWPGELFF
d_gene: TRBD2; abundance: -; v_gene: TRBV19; j_gene: TRBJ2-3; CDR3nt: TGTGCCAGTAGCCCGAGCGGGGGTGGCACAGATACGCAGTATTTT; CDR3aa: CASSPSGGGTDTQYF
d_gene: TRBD1; abundance: -; v_gene: TRBV7-9; j_gene: TRBJ2-1; CDR3nt: TGTGCCAGCAGCTTACCGGGACAGGGTCGTCTCAATGAGCAGTTCTTC; CDR3aa: CASSLPGQGRLNEQFF
d_gene: TRBD1; abundance: once; v_gene: TRBV28; j_gene: TRBJ1-2; CDR3nt: TGTGCCAGCAACGAGGGACAGGGCTCTAACTATGGCTACACCTTC; CDR3aa: CASNEGQGSNYGYTF
d_gene: -; abundance: -; v_gene: TRBV5-8; j_gene: TRBJ1-4; CDR3nt: TGTGCCAGCAGACATTTGGGGCGGACATTCGAAAAACTGTTTTTT; CDR3aa: CASRHLGRTFEKLFF
d_gene: TRBD1; abundance: once; v_gene: TRBV5-1; j_gene: TRBJ1-4; CDR3nt: TGCGCCAGCAAACGATTCAATGTCGGAGGTTGGACAGGGTCAATTAATGAAAAACTGTTTTTT; CDR3aa: CASKRFNVGGWTGSINEKLFF
d_gene: -; abundance: -; v_gene: TRBV6-1; j_gene: TRBJ1-2; CDR3nt: TGTGCCAGCAGTGAAGCCCTCTCTTCGGGGAGGGCTAACTATGGCTACACCTTC; CDR3aa: CASSEALSSGRANYGYTF
d_gene: TRBD2; abundance: -; v_gene: TRBV7-6; j_gene: TRBJ2-7; CDR3nt: TGTGCCAGCAGCTTAGTCGGTAGCGGGAGCTGGTCCTACGAGCAGTACTTC; CDR3aa: CASSLVGSGSWSYEQYF
d_gene: -; abundance: -; v_gene: TRBV19; j_gene: TRBJ1-2; CDR3nt: TGTGCCAGTAGTATACAACAGGGTAGTGGCTACACCTTC; CDR3aa: CASSIQQGSGYTF
d_gene: TRBD1; abundance: -; v_gene: TRBV6-1; j_gene: TRBJ2-1; CDR3nt: TGTGCCAGCAGTGGAATTCGGGGACAGGGGGTCCACAATGAGCAGTTCTTC; CDR3aa: CASSGIRGQGVHNEQFF
d_gene: TRBD2; abundance: -; v_gene: TRBV27; j_gene: TRBJ2-3; CDR3nt: TGTGCCAGCAGTACTCAGCGGGAGTGGGCAGATACGCAGTATTTT; CDR3aa: CASSTQREWADTQYF
d_gene: -; abundance: -; v_gene: TRBV7-9; j_gene: TRBJ2-5; CDR3nt: TGTGCCAGCAGCTCAAACCAAGAGACCCAGTACTTC; CDR3aa: CASSSNQETQYF